This passage covers 25 T cell receptor beta chains from one sample sequenced in a study of shared clonotypes between healthy human individuals. The repertoire was sequenced with immunoSEQ multiplex PCR; TCRdb's copy has only in-frame clones and lacks some. This sample yields 850,000 to 1,200,000 clones, of which about 75% are seen a single time; 1.5% belongs to the top ten. The specimen sequenced was memory CD4+ T cells sorted from blood. Subset meaning: CD45RA-negative fraction. The receptor set was obtained from a man between 18 and 35 years old in good health.

The genes are TRBV27 and TRBJ1-1; D remains ambiguous. V was pared by 1 base and J by 3 bases, with 9 bases between. The CDR3 consists of 14 residues. The germline V gene encodes CDR1 MNHEY and CDR2 SMNVEV (reference sequence). The CDR3 here is CASSLWGGDTEAFF. The DNA for the CDR3 is TGTGCCAGCAGTTTATGGGGAGGCGACACTGAAGCTTTCTTT.

The gene calls are TRBV6-1 and TRBJ2-2; the match to TRBD1 covers 7 bases. Germline lookup yields CDR1 MNHNS and CDR2 SASEGT. The CDR3 sequence is 13 residues long. V was pared by 4 bases and J by 6 bases, with 2 bases of the junction left unmatched. The CDR3 DNA reads as TGTGCCAGCAGTGGACAGGGCTCCGGGGAGCTGTTTTTT. Translated: CASSGQGSGELFF.

The rearrangement joins TRBV7-2 to TRBJ2-7; 10 bases align to TRBD2. V gave up 5 bases and J gave up 3 bases; unmatched junction bases: 4. The CDR3 is 14 amino acids. From germline, CDR1 is SGHTA and CDR2 FQGNSA. CDR3 residues: CASSPVAGGYEQYF. The CDR3 DNA sequence: TGTGCCAGCAGCCCAGTAGCGGGAGGCTACGAGCAGTACTTC.

This clone was observed a handful of times. V gene TRBV28 combines with J gene TRBJ2-1; 12 positions match TRBD2. The V gene end was trimmed by 6 bases and the J gene end by 6 bases; junction bases not matched to a gene: 18. From germline, CDR1 is MDHEN and CDR2 SYDVKM. CDR3 length equals 19 residues. CDR3 DNA: TGTGCCAGCAGCCGATTCCAGTGGCTAGCGGGAGGGCCTGGCAATGAGCAGTTCTTC. It encodes CASSRFQWLAGGPGNEQFF.

This clone occurred a few times. The genes are TRBV5-4 and TRBJ2-7, with 8 bases matching TRBD2. The trim removed 4 bases at V and 2 bases at J, leaving 2 bases unmatched. CDR3 size: 13 residues. Germline V gene sequence: CDR1 SGHNT, CDR2 YYREEE (reference sequence). The CDR3: CASSPGGPYEQYF. The CDR3 bases are TGTGCCAGCAGCCCGGGAGGGCCCTACGAGCAGTACTTC.

A note on this clone: The sample carries other DNA sequences with the same CDR3. The genes are TRBV4-3 and TRBJ2-3; 10 nucleotides line up with TRBD2. Losses at the gene ends were 0 bases for V and 3 bases for J; bases not matched to a gene: 0. This CDR3 is built from 15 residues. In germline, CDR1 is LGHNA, CDR2 YSLEER. CDR3 sequence: CASSQDSGRTDTQYF. In nucleotides, the CDR3 is TGCGCCAGCAGCCAAGATAGCGGGAGGACAGATACGCAGTATTTT.

This clone was counted a few times. The chain has TRBV2 and TRBJ1-1; the D gene is possibly TRBD1 (5 bases). Germline CDR1 SNHLY, CDR2 FYNNEI. V was shortened by 4 bases and J by 4 bases, with 16 bases between the two germline ends. CDR3 size: 15 residues. This chain's CDR3 is CASSGGRGAGTEAFF. The CDR3 coding sequence is TGTGCCAGCAGTGGTGGAAGGGGCGCGGGCACTGAAGCTTTCTTT.

In this sample, this clone turned up a few times. DNA of the CDR3: TGTGCCAGCAGCTTAGACTTCCGCAACACTGAAGCTTTCTTT. Translating it yields CASSLDFRNTEAFF. This chain links TRBV7-2 with TRBJ1-1; D is unclear. V gave up 1 base and J gave up 2 bases, with 8 bases separating them. The CDR3 sequence is 14 residues long. Germline CDR1 reads SGHTA; CDR2 reads FQGNSA. Full variable domain (rest looked up from reference TRBV7-2 and TRBJ1-1): GAGVSQSPSNKVTEKGKDVELRCDPISGHTALYWYRQSLGQGLEFLIYFQGNSAPDKSGLPSDRFSAERTGGSVSTLTIQRTQQEDSAVYLCASSLDFRNTEAFFGQGTRLTVV.

V and J are TRBV6-6 and TRBJ1-1; D might be TRBD1 (5 bases). Germline CDR1 and CDR2: MNHNY and SVGAGI (reference sequence). V lost 4 bases to trimming and J lost 5 bases, with 17 bases between them. This CDR3 is built from 15 residues. The CDR3 DNA reads as TGTGCCAGCAGTTCAGGGAGCAGGGTTGGTACTGAAGCTTTCTTT. Its protein product is CASSSGSRVGTEAFF.

In DNA, the CDR3 is TGCAGCGGCACTAGCGGGACCTACAATGAGCAGTTCTTC. It encodes CSGTSGTYNEQFF. J is TRBJ2-1 and V is TRBV29-1; 10 bases align to TRBD2. Trimming removed 7 bases from V and 2 bases from J; junction bases left unmatched: 2. Germline CDR1 SQVTM, CDR2 ANQGSEA. This CDR3 contains 13 residues.

The J gene is TRBJ1-6, the V gene TRBV6-1, with 9 nucleotides matching TRBD1. CDR3 size: 15 residues. The V segment lost 6 bases and the J segment 7 bases; nucleotides outside the gene matches: 7. The germline CDR1 and CDR2 sequences are MNHNS and SASEGT. The CDR3 DNA reads TGTGCCAGCAGACCACAGGGGGCGGCGAATTCACCCCTCCACTTT. Its protein is CASRPQGAANSPLHF.

The genes are TRBV5-4 and TRBJ1-2; D possibly corresponds to TRBD1 (6 bases). The CDR3 sequence is 17 residues long. Deletions cut 2 bases from V and 4 bases from J, with 21 bases between. Germline CDR1 reads SGHNT; CDR2 reads YYREEE (reference sequence). The CDR3 DNA reads as TGTGCCAGCAGCTTAGGAGACAGGTTACCCGCCGGCTATGGCTACACCTTC. Amino acid sequence: CASSLGDRLPAGYGYTF.

This clone was seen a few times. The V and J genes are TRBV16 and TRBJ1-2; the D gene is possibly TRBD1 (5 bases). V lost 1 base to trimming and J lost 8 bases, with 14 bases between them. Germline CDR1 KGHSY, CDR2 FQNENV. The CDR3 is 14 residues long. Here the CDR3 reads CASSQFGGSGGYTF. Here the CDR3 DNA reads TGTGCCAGCAGCCAATTCGGGGGGAGCGGCGGCTACACCTTC.

CDR3 amino acids: CASSLEGQGGGYTF. The CDR3 nucleotides are TGCGCCAGCAGCTTGGAGGGACAGGGTGGTGGCTACACCTTC. The rearrangement uses TRBV5-1 and TRBJ1-2; TRBD1 matches at 9 bases. The J segment lost 7 bases and the V segment lost 0 bases, leaving 4 bases of the junction unmatched. The CDR3 sequence is 14 residues long. Germline V lookup: CDR1 SGHRS, CDR2 YFSETQ.

The gene calls are TRBV7-6 and TRBJ2-3; no clear D gene. The length of the CDR3 is 14 residues. The V end lost 1 base, the J end lost 0 bases, and 5 bases lay between the germline ends. CDR1 is SGHVS, CDR2 FNYEAQ, per germline. The CDR3 region is CASSLEGSTDTQYF. The CDR3 coding sequence is TGTGCCAGCAGCTTAGAGGGAAGCACAGATACGCAGTATTTT.

This clone has only a few counts. This chain links TRBV28 with TRBJ1-4; a possible D gene is TRBD1 (6 bases). This CDR3 has 15 residues. Trimming removed 4 bases from V and 8 bases from J, with 17 bases in between. The V gene's germline CDR1 is MDHEN and CDR2 SYDVKM. Here the CDR3 reads CASSSTWGRGEKLFF. CDR3 coding DNA: TGTGCCAGCAGTTCAACGTGGGGGCGCGGGGAAAAACTGTTTTTT.

This clone has only a few counts. Other nucleotide sequences from this sample produce the same CDR3. The genes are TRBV6-5 and TRBJ2-1, with TRBD2 identical over 11 bases. This CDR3 region has 15 residues. Trimming cost V 6 bases and J 7 bases; bases outside gene matches: 8. CDR1 and CDR2 from the germline V gene are MNHEY and SVGAGI. The CDR3, as DNA: TGTGCCAGCAGGAGCGCTAGCGGGAGGTTAAATGAGCAGTTCTTC. As protein: CASRSASGRLNEQFF.

The gene calls are TRBV15 and TRBJ2-1, with D perhaps matching TRBD1 (6 bases). With 3 bases removed from V and 7 bases from J, the gap between germline ends came to 13 bases. From germline, CDR1 is LNHNV and CDR2 YYDKDF (reference sequence). The CDR3 consists of 14 residues. The chain's CDR3 is CATSSTTGTNEQFF. The CDR3 DNA sequence: TGTGCCACCAGCAGCACTACAGGGACGAATGAGCAGTTCTTC.

The J gene is TRBJ1-2, the V gene TRBV18; weak D call: TRBD1 (5 bases). The V end lost 2 bases, the J end lost 1 base, and 8 bases lay between the germline ends. The CDR3 spans 14 residues. Germline-derived CDR1 and CDR2 are KGHSH and LQKENI. The DNA for the CDR3 is TGTGCCAGCTCACCAATTGACAGTAACTATGGCTACACCTTC. Translating gives CASSPIDSNYGYTF.

The chain joins TRBV6-1 to TRBJ2-6, with D unclear. In germline, CDR1 is MNHNS, CDR2 SASEGT. V was trimmed by 3 bases and J by 2 bases, leaving 11 bases between them. The CDR3 runs to 16 residues. The CDR3 here is CASSDLGVAGANVLTF. Written as DNA, the CDR3 is TGTGCCAGCAGTGACCTAGGCGTGGCTGGGGCCAACGTCCTGACTTTC.

The CDR3 DNA is TGTGCCAGCAGCTCCCGTACAGATTGGAATTCACCCCTCCACTTT. Encoded protein: CASSSRTDWNSPLHF. The chain joins TRBV7-2 to TRBJ1-6, with no clear D. V lost 4 bases, J lost 7 bases, and 14 bases lay in between. Per the germline V gene, CDR1 is SGHTA and CDR2 is FQGNSA. The length of the CDR3 is 15 residues.

J is TRBJ1-6 and V is TRBV19; 10 nucleotides align to TRBD1. CDR1 LNHDA and CDR2 SQIVND come from the germline V gene (reference sequence). With 7 bases clipped from V and 7 bases from J, the junction kept 7 bases outside the gene matches. This CDR3 region has 15 residues. CDR3 amino acids: CASTGRDRGNSPLHF. The DNA for the CDR3 is TGTGCCAGTACGGGCCGGGACAGGGGCAATTCACCCCTCCACTTT.

V gene TRBV7-8 combines with J gene TRBJ2-7; the D gene is possibly TRBD1 (6 bases). The germline gives CDR1 SGHVS, CDR2 FQNEAQ. This CDR3 region has 14 residues. Trimming shortened V by 5 bases and J by 5 bases, and 16 bases separated the two germline ends. For the CDR3, the DNA is TGTGCCAGCAGCCCAGGCGACAGGTACAACGAGCAGTACTTC. Amino acids: CASSPGDRYNEQYF.

V usage is TRBV25-1 and J usage is TRBJ2-7, with 8 nucleotides matching TRBD1. V was pared by 3 bases and J by 5 bases, with 6 bases of the junction left unmatched. From germline, CDR1 is MGHDK and CDR2 SYGVNS. There are 14 residues in the CDR3. The CDR3 bases are TGTGCCAGCAGTGAGTTCAGGGGGCTAAACGAGCAGTACTTC. The encoded protein is CASSEFRGLNEQYF.

A remark on this clone: Distinct nucleotide sequences in the sample also encode this CDR3. The V and J genes are TRBV11-2 and TRBJ2-3; D is unresolved. The CDR3 has 14 amino acids. Germline lookup yields CDR1 SGHAT and CDR2 FQNNGV. Deletions cut 0 bases from V and 2 bases from J, with 6 bases between. CDR3 sequence (DNA): TGTGCCAGCAGCTTAGAAGGCCTCACAGATACGCAGTATTTT. Protein product: CASSLEGLTDTQYF. The whole variable domain, remainder taken from reference TRBV11-2 and TRBJ2-3, is EAGVAQSPRYKIIEKRQSVAFWCNPISGHATLYWYQQILGQGPKLLIQFQNNGVVDDSQLPKDRFSAERLKGVDSTLKIQPAKLEDSAVYLCASSLEGLTDTQYFGPGTRLTVL.